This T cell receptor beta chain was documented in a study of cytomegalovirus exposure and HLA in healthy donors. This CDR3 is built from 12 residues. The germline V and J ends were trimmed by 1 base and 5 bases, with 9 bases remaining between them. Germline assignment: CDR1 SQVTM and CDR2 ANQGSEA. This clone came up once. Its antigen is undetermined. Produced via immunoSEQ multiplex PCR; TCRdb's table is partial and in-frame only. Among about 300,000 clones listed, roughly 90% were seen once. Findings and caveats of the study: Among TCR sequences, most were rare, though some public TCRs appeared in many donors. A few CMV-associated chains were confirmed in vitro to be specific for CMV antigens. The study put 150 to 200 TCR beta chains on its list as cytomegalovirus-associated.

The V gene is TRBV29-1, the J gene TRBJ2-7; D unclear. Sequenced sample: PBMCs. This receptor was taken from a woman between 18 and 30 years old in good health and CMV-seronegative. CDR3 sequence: CSVEGVADEQYF. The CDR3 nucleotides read TGCAGCGTTGAAGGTGTTGCGGACGAGCAGTACTTC.